The sequence of this T cell receptor (beta chain) was determined in a study of beta chain features in type 1 diabetes. General study results and limits: For cells with high TCR expression, cDNA sequencing could yield over-representation. In type 1 diabetes patients, VDJ junctions had fewer insertions; deletions at these junctions were more frequent. Researchers could not determine here whether HLA type influences TCRB rearrangement.

Investigators reverse transcribed all isolated RNA, so they sequenced expressed TCRB transcripts. For naive, central memory and regulatory T cell samples, reads averaged roughly 3.5 million. Profiling relied on immunoSEQ multiplex PCR, and the TCRdb table lists in-frame clones only, not all of them. This table has approximately 170,000 clones, roughly 9% appearing once. There are a few counts of this clone. Antigen specificity is unknown. The CDR3 loop spans 14 amino acids. J gave up 5 bases and V 2 bases, and 4 bases lay outside the gene matches. CDR1 SGHRS and CDR2 YFSETQ come from the germline V gene.

This clonotype was sampled from a woman younger than 30 in good health. The source material was central memory CD4+ T cells from blood. This chain uses TRBV5-1 with TRBJ2-1; 7 bases line up with TRBD1. The CDR3 coding sequence is TGCGCCAGCAGCTTCGGACAGGACCACAATGAGCAGTTCTTC. It encodes CASSFGQDHNEQFF.